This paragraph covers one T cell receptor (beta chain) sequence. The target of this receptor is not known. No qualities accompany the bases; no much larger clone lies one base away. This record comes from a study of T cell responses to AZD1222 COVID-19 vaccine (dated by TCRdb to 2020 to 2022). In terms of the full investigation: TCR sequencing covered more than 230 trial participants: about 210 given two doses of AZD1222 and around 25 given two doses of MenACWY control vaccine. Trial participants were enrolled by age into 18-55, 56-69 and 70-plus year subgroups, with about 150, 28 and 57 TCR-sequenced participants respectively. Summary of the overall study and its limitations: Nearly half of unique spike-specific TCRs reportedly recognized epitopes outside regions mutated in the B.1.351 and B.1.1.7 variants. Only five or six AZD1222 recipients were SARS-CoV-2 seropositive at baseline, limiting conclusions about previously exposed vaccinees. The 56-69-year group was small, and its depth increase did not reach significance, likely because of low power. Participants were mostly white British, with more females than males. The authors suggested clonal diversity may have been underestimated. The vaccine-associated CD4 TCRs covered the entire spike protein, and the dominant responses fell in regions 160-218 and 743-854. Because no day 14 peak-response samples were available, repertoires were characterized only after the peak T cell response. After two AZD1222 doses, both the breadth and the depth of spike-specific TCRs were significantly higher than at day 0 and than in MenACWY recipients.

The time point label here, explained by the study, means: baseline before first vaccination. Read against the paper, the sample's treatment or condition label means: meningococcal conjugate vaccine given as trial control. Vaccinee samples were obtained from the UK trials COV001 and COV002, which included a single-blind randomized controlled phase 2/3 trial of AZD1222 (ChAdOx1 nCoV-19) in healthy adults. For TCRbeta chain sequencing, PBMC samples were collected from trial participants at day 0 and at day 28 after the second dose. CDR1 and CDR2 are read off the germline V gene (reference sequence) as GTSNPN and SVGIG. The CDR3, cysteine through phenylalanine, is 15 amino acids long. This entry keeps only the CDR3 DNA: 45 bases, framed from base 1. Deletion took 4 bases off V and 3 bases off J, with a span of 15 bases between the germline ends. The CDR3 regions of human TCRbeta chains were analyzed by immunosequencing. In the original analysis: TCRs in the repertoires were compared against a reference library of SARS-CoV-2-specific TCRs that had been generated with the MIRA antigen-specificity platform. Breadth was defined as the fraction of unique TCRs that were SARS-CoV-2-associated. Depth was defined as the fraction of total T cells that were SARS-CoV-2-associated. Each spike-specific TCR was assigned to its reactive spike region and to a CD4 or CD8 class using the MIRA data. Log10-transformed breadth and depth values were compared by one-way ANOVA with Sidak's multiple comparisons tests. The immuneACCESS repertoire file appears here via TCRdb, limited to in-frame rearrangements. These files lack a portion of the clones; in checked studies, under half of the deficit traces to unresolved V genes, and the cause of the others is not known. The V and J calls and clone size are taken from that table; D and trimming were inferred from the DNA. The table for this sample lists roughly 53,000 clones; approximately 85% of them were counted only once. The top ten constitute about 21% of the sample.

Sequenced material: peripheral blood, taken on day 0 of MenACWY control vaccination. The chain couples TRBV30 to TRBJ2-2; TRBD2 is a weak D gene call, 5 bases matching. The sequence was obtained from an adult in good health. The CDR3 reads CAWTRRGPDTGELFF. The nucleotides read TGTGCCTGGACCCGACGAGGGCCGGACACCGGGGAGCTGTTTTTT.